What follows are 3 T cell receptor beta chains derived from one specimen sequenced in a study of shared clonotypes between healthy human individuals. This table comes from immunoSEQ multiplex PCR, and its TCRdb copy is limited to in-frame clones, with some not included. The sample holds 470,000 or so clones, around 73% seen once. Sequenced: PBMCs. The receptors were sampled from a woman aged 40 to 50 in good health. Some clones in this sample may be carry-over from other donors' samples.

This clone was seen repeatedly, ten times or more. The gene calls are TRBV14 and TRBJ2-2; D unclear. This CDR3 has 14 residues. The germline CDR1 and CDR2 sequences are SGHDN and FVKESK. V shed 2 bases and J shed 7 bases, with 11 bases lying between them. The DNA for the CDR3 is TGTGCCAGCAGCCAAACGCCCGGTGTCGGGGAGCTGTTTTTT. Protein: CASSQTPGVGELFF.

The V gene is TRBV2, the J gene TRBJ2-4; unclear D gene. Germline V gene sequence: CDR1 SNHLY, CDR2 FYNNEI. CDR3 size: 15 residues. Trimming left V 2 bases short and J 2 bases short, with 10 bases between. CDR3 sequence (DNA): TGTGCCAGCAGTGAACTAGGTCAAACCAAAAACATTCAGTACTTC. Translating it yields CASSELGQTKNIQYF.

This clone appeared many times. The chain combines TRBV25-1 with TRBJ1-2; a possible D gene is TRBD1 (6 bases). In germline, CDR1 is MGHDK, CDR2 SYGVNS. The CDR3 is 15 residues long. V was pared by 6 bases and J by 1 base, with 15 bases between. As DNA, the CDR3 is TGTGCCAGCAGACCTAGACAGGCCCTTAACTATGGCTACACCTTC. Protein: CASRPRQALNYGYTF.